This T cell receptor beta chain was captured in a study of molecular identifiers for immune sequencing clone quantification (dated by TCRdb to about 2018). About the study as a whole: In a replicate experiment, RNA from 20,000 or 100,000 naive CD8 T cells was split into five aliquots, four of which were sequenced. This methods study benchmarked molecular-identifier clustering-based TCR repertoire sequencing (MIDCIRS) and TCR RNA copy counting, using CD8 T cells to do so. What the work shows at the level of the full study, not this receptor alone: Spiked-in Jurkat TCR RNA equal to a single cell's worth was reported to be detectable even within one million naive CD8 T cells. Modeling gave about 3.2 recovered TCR RNA copies per cell versus 7.5 to 10 by digital PCR, implying about 30% capture efficiency. Spiked-in Jurkat TCR RNA (roughly 10 copies' worth), which is not part of the donor repertoire, was contained in the naive libraries. The sizes of highly expanded clones could end up underestimated when identical TCR molecules share a barcode. When barcode sub-clustering was not used, chimeric consensus sequences inflated TCR diversity, with chimeras reaching as high as 47%. In CMV-specific effector cells, clones with more than 20 RNA copies accounted for over 99% of molecules, whereas in naive cells such clones accounted for under 1%.

Notes on this clonotype: Its antigen has not been determined. One end of the junction does not line up with germline, which may come from a read error.

Libraries of naive CD8 T cells were built from anywhere between about 17,000 and 1,000,000 sorted cells, with 10%, 30% or 50% of the purified RNA used. Naive CD8 T cells, defined as CD8+CD4-CCR7+CD45RA+, were FACS-sorted into RLT Plus buffer on a BD FACSAria II. To test detection sensitivity, Jurkat RNA equal to around 10 TCR copies was added to samples of roughly 18,000-1,100,000 naive CD8 T cells. CD8 T cells were enriched with RosetteSep CD8+ T Cell Enrichment Cocktail and Ficoll-Paque, followed by ACK red cell lysis. According to the germline V gene, CDR1 reads LGHNT and CDR2 reads FRNRAP. From the cysteine through the phenylalanine, the CDR3 covers 15 amino acids. The CDR3 DNA has 45 bases and is translated from base 1. The library came from PCR. The run used an Illumina HiSeq 4000. Bulk TCR libraries were generated as previously described, with the TCR primers listed in Table S5 used. Purification of total RNA was performed with the Qiagen AllPrep DNA/RNA kit. Before any analysis, reads coming from multiple sequencing runs of the same library were combined into one pool. The authors processed their data as follows. Reads were retained only if the reads had an exact TCR constant sequence, and the retained reads were trimmed to 150 nt and grouped according to their 12-nt molecular barcodes. Reads in each barcode group were sub-clustered using a 15% Levenshtein threshold, and a quality-weighted consensus sequence was built for each RNA molecule. Non-functional sequences were discarded, and so were lower-count sequences lying one edit away from another sequence. Based on a fit of two negative binomial distributions, barcode sub-clusters having less than 20% of the maximum read count were discarded. TCRdb reran the public reads through fastp at Q25 and MiXCR, keeping productive beta chains. Identical CDR3 protein sequences are pooled into one entry, listed with their most common genes and DNA. These V and J calls derive from TCRdb rather than the authors' analysis. The sample yields fewer than 70,000 distinct CDR3 sequences; 15% to 20% were counted once. The ten largest clones capture nearly 1.5% of the sample.

Sequencing was carried out using naive CD8+ T cells from blood, with Jurkat cell RNA spiked in. This specimen's cell subset or site label, interpreted: FACS-sorted CD8+CD4-CCR7+CD45RA+ naive T cells. This receptor chain uses TRBV12-5 and TRBJ2-7; matching of 7 bases hints at TRBD2 as the D gene. This receptor was obtained from a human donor in good health. Some libraries in this study had Jurkat cell RNA spiked in. The CDR3 protein sequence reads: CASGLYGGGDYELYF. The bases are TGTGCTAGTGGTTTGTATGGGGGCGGGGACTACGAGCTGTACTTC.